This is a list of T cell receptor beta chains from one sample in a study of blood T cell repertoires in COVID-19. Assay used: immunoSEQ multiplex PCR; TCRdb lists only in-frame clones, some missing. The sample shows roughly 120,000 clones, more than 60% of them seen only once. The sample taken for sequencing was peripheral blood. Receptors were obtained from a man between 65 and 85 years old with acute or convalescent COVID-19. Both conserved end residues are part of each CDR3. A D gene is named only where the DNA matches it firmly. Clone size appears in some rows only: once, few, many, or a class for an expanded clone.

j_gene | d_gene | v_gene | abundance | CDR3aa | CDR3nt
TRBJ2-1 | . | TRBV5-1 | . | CASRGLNSYNEQFF | TGCGCCAGCAGGGGCCTTAACTCCTACAATGAGCAGTTCTTC
TRBJ1-1 | . | TRBV28 | . | CASSLVAGKLNTEAFF | TGTGCCAGCAGTTTAGTGGCAGGGAAATTGAACACTGAAGCTTTCTTT
TRBJ2-3 | . | TRBV9 | . | CASSEGGLASLADTQYF | TGTGCCAGCAGCGAAGGAGGGCTAGCGAGTTTAGCAGATACGCAGTATTTT
TRBJ2-7 | . | TRBV28 | . | CASSFSGWSKQYF | TGTGCCAGCAGTTTCAGCGGGTGGAGCAAGCAGTACTTC
TRBJ2-7 | TRBD2 | TRBV11-1 | . | CASSSEREGEQYF | TGTGCCAGCAGCTCGGAACGGGAGGGCGAGCAGTACTTC
TRBJ1-2 | . | TRBV7-2 | once | CASSQGGNGGYTF | TGTGCCAGCAGCCAAGGGGGAAACGGTGGCTACACCTTC
TRBJ2-7 | TRBD2 | TRBV5-1 | . | CASSLVAGEGEQYF | TGCGCCAGCAGCTTGGTGGCGGGAGAGGGCGAGCAGTACTTC
TRBJ1-2 | TRBD1 | TRBV19 | . | CASSGSRQGGSYGYTF | TGTGCCAGTAGCGGGAGCCGACAGGGAGGTTCCTATGGCTACACCTTC
TRBJ1-1 | TRBD1 | TRBV20-1 | . | CSASGSGTANTEAFF | TGCAGTGCTAGTGGGTCCGGGACAGCGAACACTGAAGCTTTCTTT
TRBJ2-1 | . | TRBV7-9 | . | CASSFQVNEQFF | TGTGCCAGCAGCTTCCAGGTCAATGAGCAGTTCTTC
TRBJ1-6 | . | TRBV9 | . | CASSVAGDNSPLHF | TGTGCCAGCAGCGTAGCCGGGGATAATTCACCCCTCCACTTT
TRBJ2-4 | TRBD2 | TRBV9 | . | CASSEGLAGEDIQYF | TGTGCCAGCAGCGAGGGACTAGCGGGAGAGGACATTCAGTACTTC
TRBJ1-2 | TRBD1 | TRBV3-1/TRBV3-2 | . | CASSQDNRGLDGYTF | TGTGCCAGCAGCCAAGATAACAGGGGGCTAGATGGCTACACCTTC
TRBJ1-5 | TRBD1 | TRBV19 | . | CASSIRQGASNQPQHF | TGTGCCAGTAGTATCCGACAGGGGGCTAGCAATCAGCCCCAGCATTTT
TRBJ1-1 | . | TRBV2 | . | CAIKRGTEAFF | TGTGCCATCAAGCGGGGAACTGAAGCTTTCTTT
TRBJ1-3 | . | TRBV20-1 | . | CSARRRDTIYF | TGCAGTGCTAGGCGCCGAGACACCATATATTTT
TRBJ2-6 | TRBD1 | TRBV18 | . | CASSPGTGDSGANVLTF | TGTGCCAGCTCACCCGGGACAGGAGACTCTGGGGCCAACGTCCTGACTTTC
TRBJ1-1 | . | TRBV18 | . | CASSRRNTEAFF | TGTGCCAGCTCCCGCAGGAACACTGAAGCTTTCTTT
TRBJ2-1 | TRBD1 | TRBV4-1 | . | CASSPSDRVNEQFF | TGCGCCAGCAGCCCTTCGGACAGGGTCAATGAGCAGTTCTTC
TRBJ1-2 | TRBD1 | TRBV30 | . | CAWGTGYGYTF | TGTGCCTGGGGGACAGGGTATGGCTACACCTTC
TRBJ1-1 | . | TRBV7-2 | . | CASSSQGNTEAFF | TGTGCCAGCAGTTCACAGGGGAACACTGAAGCTTTCTTT
TRBJ2-7 | TRBD1 | TRBV4-1 | . | CASSQSGQGGAYEQYF | TGCGCCAGCAGCCAATCGGGACAGGGAGGGGCCTACGAGCAGTACTTC
TRBJ1-3 | . | TRBV18 | . | CASSSTDSSGNTIYF | TGTGCCAGCTCATCGACAGACTCCTCTGGAAACACCATATATTTT
TRBJ2-5 | TRBD1 | TRBV5-1 | . | CASSGTGSGETQYF | TGCGCCAGCAGCGGGACAGGTTCCGGCGAGACCCAGTACTTC